This paragraph covers one TCR beta chain sequence. The germline V gene has CDR1 MGHRA and CDR2 YSYEKL. The junction had 2 bases not matched to a gene; V was cut back by 1 base and J by 1 base. The CDR3 runs to 15 residues. Profiles of TCR beta VDJ and CDR3 were generated from a genomic DNA template. TCRdb independently ran MiXCR on the reads; one entry per CDR3 protein. The data contain over 150,000 distinct CDR3 sequences, roughly 43% of them singletons. The sequenced patients had an expansion of CD8+CD57+ cells seen by flow cytometry. This sample is drawn from a study of CD8+CD57+ T cells in acquired aplastic anemia.

The source material was sorted CD4+, CD8+, or CD8+CD57+ T cells (not recorded which) from PBMCs. This rearrangement joins TRBV4-1 to TRBJ2-3; 7 nucleotides line up with TRBD2. The clonotype comes from a human donor with aplastic anemia. DNA for the CDR3: TGCGCCAGCAGCCAAGGCGGGAGTGGCACAGATACGCAGTATTTT. Amino acids: CASSQGGSGTDTQYF.